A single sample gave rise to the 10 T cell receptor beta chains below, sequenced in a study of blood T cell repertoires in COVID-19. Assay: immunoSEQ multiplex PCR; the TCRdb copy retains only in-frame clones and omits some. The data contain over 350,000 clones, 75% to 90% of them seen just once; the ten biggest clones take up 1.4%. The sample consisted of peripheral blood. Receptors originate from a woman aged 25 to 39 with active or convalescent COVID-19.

CDR3 in amino acids: CASSTDRGPNSPLHF. CDR3 DNA sequence: TGTGCCAGTAGTACCGACAGGGGACCTAATTCACCCCTCCACTTT. This chain links TRBV19 with TRBJ1-6; 8 nucleotides match TRBD1. This CDR3 comprises 15 residues. Germline CDR1 LNHDA, CDR2 SQIVND (reference sequence). The V gene end was trimmed by 4 bases and the J gene end by 6 bases; junction bases not matched to a gene: 5. Complete variable domain (other parts from reference TRBV19 and TRBJ1-6): DGGITQSPKYLFRKEGQNVTLSCEQNLNHDAMYWYRQDPGQGLRLIYYSQIVNDFQKGDIAEGYSVSREKKESFPLTVTSAQKNPTAFYLCASSTDRGPNSPLHFGNGTRLTVT.

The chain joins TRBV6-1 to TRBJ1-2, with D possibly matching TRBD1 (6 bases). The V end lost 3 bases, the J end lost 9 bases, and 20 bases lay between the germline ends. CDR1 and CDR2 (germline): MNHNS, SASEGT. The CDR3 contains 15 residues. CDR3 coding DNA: TGTGCCAGCAGTGAGGTGGGGGGGCGAGTGAATAGCTACACCTTC. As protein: CASSEVGGRVNSYTF.

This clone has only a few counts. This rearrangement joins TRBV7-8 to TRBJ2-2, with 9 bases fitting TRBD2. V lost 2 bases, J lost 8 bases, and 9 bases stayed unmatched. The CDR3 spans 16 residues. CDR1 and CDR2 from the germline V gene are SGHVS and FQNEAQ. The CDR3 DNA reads TGTGCCAGCAGCTTAAAGCGGGAGGTCCAATGGGGGGAGCTGTTTTTT. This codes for CASSLKREVQWGELFF.

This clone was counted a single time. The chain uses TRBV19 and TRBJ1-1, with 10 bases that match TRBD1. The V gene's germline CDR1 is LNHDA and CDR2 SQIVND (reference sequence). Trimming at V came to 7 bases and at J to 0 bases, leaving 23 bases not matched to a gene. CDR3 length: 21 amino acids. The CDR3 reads CASIPSKGQGKEFGVNTEAFF. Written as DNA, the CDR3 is TGTGCCAGTATTCCTTCTAAGGGACAGGGGAAGGAATTCGGGGTGAACACTGAAGCTTTCTTT.

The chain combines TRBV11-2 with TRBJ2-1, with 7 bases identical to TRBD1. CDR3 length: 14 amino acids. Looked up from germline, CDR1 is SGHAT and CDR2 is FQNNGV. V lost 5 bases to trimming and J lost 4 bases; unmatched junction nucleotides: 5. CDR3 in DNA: TGTGCCAGCAGCCCGCCGGGACAGTACAATGAGCAGTTCTTC. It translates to CASSPPGQYNEQFF.

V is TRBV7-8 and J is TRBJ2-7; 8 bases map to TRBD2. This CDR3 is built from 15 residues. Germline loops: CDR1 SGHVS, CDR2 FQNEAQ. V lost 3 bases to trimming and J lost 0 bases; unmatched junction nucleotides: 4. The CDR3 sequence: CASSFSGGSSYEQYF. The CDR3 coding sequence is TGTGCCAGCAGCTTCAGCGGGGGCAGCTCCTACGAGCAGTACTTC.

The CDR3 protein is CASSPSWVRGDSGANVLTF. The CDR3 nucleotides read TGTGCCAGCAGCCCAAGTTGGGTCAGGGGGGACTCTGGGGCCAACGTCCTGACTTTC. The rearrangement joins TRBV7-8 to TRBJ2-6; tentatively, D is TRBD1 (7 bases). V was trimmed by 5 bases and J by 0 bases, leaving 20 bases between them. Germline CDR1 and CDR2: SGHVS and FQNEAQ. The CDR3 sequence is 19 residues long.

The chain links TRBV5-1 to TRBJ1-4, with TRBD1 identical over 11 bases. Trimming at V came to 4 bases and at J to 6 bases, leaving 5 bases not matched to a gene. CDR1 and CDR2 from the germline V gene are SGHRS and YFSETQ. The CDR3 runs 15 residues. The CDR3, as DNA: TGCGCCAGCAGCCTGGACAGGGGGCGGCATGAAAAACTGTTTTTT. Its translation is CASSLDRGRHEKLFF.

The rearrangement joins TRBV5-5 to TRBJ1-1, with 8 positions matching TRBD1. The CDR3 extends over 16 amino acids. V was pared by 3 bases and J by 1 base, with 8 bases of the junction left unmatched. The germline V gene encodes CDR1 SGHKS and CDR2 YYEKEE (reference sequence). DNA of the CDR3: TGTGCCAGCAGCTGGGGGACAGGCGATTCGAACACTGAAGCTTTCTTT. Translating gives CASSWGTGDSNTEAFF.

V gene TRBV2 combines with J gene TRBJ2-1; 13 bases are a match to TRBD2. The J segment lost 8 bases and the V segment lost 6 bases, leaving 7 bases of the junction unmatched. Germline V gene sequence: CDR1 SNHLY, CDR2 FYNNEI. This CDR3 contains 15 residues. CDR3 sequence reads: CASSPGLAGWDEQFF. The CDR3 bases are TGTGCCAGCAGCCCGGGACTAGCGGGATGGGATGAGCAGTTCTTC.